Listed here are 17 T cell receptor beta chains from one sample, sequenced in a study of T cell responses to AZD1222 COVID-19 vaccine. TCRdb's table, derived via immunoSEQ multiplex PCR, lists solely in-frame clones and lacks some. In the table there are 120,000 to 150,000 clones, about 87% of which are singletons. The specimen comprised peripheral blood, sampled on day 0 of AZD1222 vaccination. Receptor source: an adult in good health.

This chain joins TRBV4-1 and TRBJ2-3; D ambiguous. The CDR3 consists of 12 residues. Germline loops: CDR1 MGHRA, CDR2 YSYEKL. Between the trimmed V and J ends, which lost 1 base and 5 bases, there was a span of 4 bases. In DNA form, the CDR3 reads TGCGCCAGCAGCCAAGGGGTAGATACGCAGTATTTT. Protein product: CASSQGVDTQYF.

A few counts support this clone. CDR3 nucleotides: TGTGCCAGCAGTTATGGGGGTCCGGACGAGCAGTACTTC. The encoded protein is CASSYGGPDEQYF. This rearrangement joins TRBV27 to TRBJ2-7; D is perhaps TRBD1 or TRBD2 (5 bases each). Per germline, CDR1 MNHEY and CDR2 SMNVEV (reference sequence). V lost 4 bases and J 5 bases, leaving 12 bases between the germline ends. The CDR3 length is 13 residues.

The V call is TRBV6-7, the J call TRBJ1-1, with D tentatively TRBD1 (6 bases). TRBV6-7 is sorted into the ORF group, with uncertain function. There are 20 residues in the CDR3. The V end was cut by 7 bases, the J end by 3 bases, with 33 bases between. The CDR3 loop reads CASTTAGRYQGTAWDTEAFF. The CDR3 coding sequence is TGTGCCAGCACCACCGCGGGAAGGTATCAGGGGACGGCTTGGGACACTGAAGCTTTCTTT.

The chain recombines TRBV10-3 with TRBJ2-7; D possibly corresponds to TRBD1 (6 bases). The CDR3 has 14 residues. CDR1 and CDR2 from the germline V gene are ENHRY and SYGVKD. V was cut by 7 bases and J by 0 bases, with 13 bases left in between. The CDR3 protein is CAIKPRGYSYEQYF. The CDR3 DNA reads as TGTGCCATCAAACCCAGGGGCTACTCCTACGAGCAGTACTTC.

The DNA of the CDR3 is TGCGCCAGCAGCTTGGACCTCTCGGGGGGTAGAGGTGGCTACACCTTC. Its translation is CASSLDLSGGRGGYTF. The V and J genes are TRBV5-1 and TRBJ1-2, with D possibly TRBD1 on 5 matching bases. The V gene's germline CDR1 is SGHRS and CDR2 YFSETQ. The CDR3 length is 16 residues. V was shortened by 0 bases and J by 7 bases, with 19 bases between the two germline ends.

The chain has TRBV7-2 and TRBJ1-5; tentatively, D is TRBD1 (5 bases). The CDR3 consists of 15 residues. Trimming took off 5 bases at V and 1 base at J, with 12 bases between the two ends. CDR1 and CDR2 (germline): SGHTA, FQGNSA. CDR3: CASSAQVGSNQPQHF. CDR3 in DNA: TGTGCCAGCAGCGCACAGGTCGGAAGCAATCAGCCCCAGCATTTT.

The CDR3 bases are TGTGCCAGCACCTTGACGGAAAAGGCCTACAATGAGCAGTTCTTC. The encoded protein is CASTLTEKAYNEQFF. The chain links TRBV9 to TRBJ2-1, with no clear D. Per germline, CDR1 SGDLS and CDR2 YYNGEE. CDR3 length equals 15 residues. With 6 bases removed from V and 2 bases from J, the gap between germline ends came to 15 bases.

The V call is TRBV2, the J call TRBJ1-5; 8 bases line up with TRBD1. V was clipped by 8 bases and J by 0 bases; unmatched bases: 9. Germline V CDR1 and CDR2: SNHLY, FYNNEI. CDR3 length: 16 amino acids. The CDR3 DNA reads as TGTGCCAGCGGGAGGGACAGGACCTATAGCAATCAGCCCCAGCATTTT. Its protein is CASGRDRTYSNQPQHF.

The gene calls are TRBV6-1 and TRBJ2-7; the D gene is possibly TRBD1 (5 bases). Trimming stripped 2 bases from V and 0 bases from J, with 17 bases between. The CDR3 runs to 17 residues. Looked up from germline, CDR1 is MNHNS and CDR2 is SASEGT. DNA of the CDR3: TGTGCCAGCAGTGAAAGAGGTTACAGGCTGAGCTCCTACGAGCAGTACTTC. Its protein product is CASSERGYRLSSYEQYF.

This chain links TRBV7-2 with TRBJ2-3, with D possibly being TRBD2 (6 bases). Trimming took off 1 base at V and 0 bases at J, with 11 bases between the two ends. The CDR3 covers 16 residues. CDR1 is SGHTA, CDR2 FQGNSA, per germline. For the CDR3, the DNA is TGTGCCAGCAGCTTAGTACCGGGGGTTAGCACAGATACGCAGTATTTT. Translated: CASSLVPGVSTDTQYF.

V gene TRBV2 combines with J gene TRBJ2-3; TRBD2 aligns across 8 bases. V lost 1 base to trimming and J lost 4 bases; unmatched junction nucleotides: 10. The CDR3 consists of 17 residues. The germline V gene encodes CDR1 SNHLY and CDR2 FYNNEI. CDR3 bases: TGTGCCAGCAGTGAAGGGCCCCGGGAGGGGTTTCCAGATACGCAGTATTTT. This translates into CASSEGPREGFPDTQYF.

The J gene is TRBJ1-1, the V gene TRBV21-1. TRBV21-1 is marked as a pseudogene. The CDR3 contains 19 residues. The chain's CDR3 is CASSLGIGLTNLMNTEAFF. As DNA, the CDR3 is TGTGCCAGCAGCCTGGGAATTGGACTTACCAACCTAATGAACACTGAAGCTTTCTTT.

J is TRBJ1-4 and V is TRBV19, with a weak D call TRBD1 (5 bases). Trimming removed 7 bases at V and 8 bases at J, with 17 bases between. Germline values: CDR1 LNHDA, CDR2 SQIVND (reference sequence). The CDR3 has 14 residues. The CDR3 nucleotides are TGTGCCAGTAAAATGAGGGGCGGTGACGAAAAACTGTTTTTT. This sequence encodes CASKMRGGDEKLFF. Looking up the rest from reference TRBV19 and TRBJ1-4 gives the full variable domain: DGGITQSPKYLFRKEGQNVTLSCEQNLNHDAMYWYRQDPGQGLRLIYYSQIVNDFQKGDIAEGYSVSREKKESFPLTVTSAQKNPTAFYLCASKMRGGDEKLFFGSGTQLSVL.

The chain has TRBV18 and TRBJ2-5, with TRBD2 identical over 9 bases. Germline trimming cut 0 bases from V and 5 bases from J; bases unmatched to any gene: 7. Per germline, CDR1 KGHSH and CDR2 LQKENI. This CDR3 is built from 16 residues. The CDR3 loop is CASSPPASGDRETQYF. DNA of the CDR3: TGTGCCAGCTCACCACCAGCTAGCGGGGACCGGGAGACCCAGTACTTC.

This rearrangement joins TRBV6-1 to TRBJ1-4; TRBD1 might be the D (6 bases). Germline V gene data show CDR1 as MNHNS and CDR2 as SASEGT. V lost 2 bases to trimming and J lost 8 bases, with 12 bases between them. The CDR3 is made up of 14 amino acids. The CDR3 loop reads CASSEKNREEKLFF. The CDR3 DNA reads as TGTGCCAGCAGTGAAAAGAACAGGGAGGAAAAACTGTTTTTT.

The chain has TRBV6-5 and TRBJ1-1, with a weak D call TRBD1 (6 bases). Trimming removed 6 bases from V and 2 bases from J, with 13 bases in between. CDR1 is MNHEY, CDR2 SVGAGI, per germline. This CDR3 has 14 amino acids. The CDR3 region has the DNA TGTGCCAGCAGCCAACAGGGCGTTAACACTGAAGCTTTCTTT. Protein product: CASSQQGVNTEAFF.

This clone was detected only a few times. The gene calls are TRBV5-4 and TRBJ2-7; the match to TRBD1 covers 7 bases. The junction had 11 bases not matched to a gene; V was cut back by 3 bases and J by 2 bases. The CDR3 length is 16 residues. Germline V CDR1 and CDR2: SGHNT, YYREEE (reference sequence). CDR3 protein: CASSSPTGRVPYEQYF. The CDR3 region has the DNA TGTGCCAGCAGCTCCCCGACAGGGCGAGTCCCCTACGAGCAGTACTTC.